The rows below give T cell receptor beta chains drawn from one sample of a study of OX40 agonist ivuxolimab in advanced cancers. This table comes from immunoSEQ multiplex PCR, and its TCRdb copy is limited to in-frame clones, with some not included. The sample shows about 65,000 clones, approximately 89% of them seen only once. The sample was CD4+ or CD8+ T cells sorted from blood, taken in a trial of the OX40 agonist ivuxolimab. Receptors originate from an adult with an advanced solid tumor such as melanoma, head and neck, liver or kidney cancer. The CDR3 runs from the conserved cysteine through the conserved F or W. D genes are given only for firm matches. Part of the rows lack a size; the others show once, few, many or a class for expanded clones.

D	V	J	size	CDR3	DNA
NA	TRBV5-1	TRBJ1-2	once	CASSLYKEGGSVGYTF	TGCGCCAGCAGCTTATACAAGGAAGGGGGTTCGGTTGGCTACACCTTC
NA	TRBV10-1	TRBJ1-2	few	CASSATVEGGYTF	TGCGCCAGCAGTGCAACAGTCGAAGGAGGCTACACCTTC
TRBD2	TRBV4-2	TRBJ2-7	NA	CASSQREGEQYF	TGTGCCAGCAGCCAAAGGGAGGGCGAGCAGTACTTC
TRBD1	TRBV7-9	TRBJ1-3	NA	CASSLDGQGARNTIYF	TGTGCCAGCAGCTTAGATGGGCAGGGGGCTAGAAACACCATATATTTT
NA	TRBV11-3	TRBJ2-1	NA	CASSGGNYNEQFF	TGTGCCAGCAGTGGAGGGAACTACAATGAGCAGTTCTTC
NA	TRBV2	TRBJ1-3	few	CASSDPSRVGRKGNTIYF	TGTGCCAGCAGTGACCCTAGCAGGGTTGGCAGGAAGGGAAACACCATATATTTT
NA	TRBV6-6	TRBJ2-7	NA	CASSYSRGKKNYEQYF	TGTGCCAGCAGTTACTCTCGGGGGAAGAAAAACTACGAGCAGTACTTC
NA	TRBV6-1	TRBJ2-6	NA	CASSELRPVASLSGANVLTF	TGTGCCAGCAGTGAATTACGGCCAGTCGCGTCCCTGTCTGGGGCCAACGTCCTGACTTTC
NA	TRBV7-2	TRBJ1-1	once	CASSLDGTTEAFF	TGTGCCAGCAGCTTAGATGGCACCACTGAAGCTTTCTTT
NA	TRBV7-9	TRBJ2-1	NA	CASSRGEGTSKVF	TGTGCCAGCAGCCGCGGTGAAGGAACTAGCAAGGTCTTC
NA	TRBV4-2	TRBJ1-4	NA	CASSPKDGQFATNEKLFF	TGTGCCAGCAGCCCAAAAGACGGACAATTTGCAACTAATGAAAAACTGTTTTTT
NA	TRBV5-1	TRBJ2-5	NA	CASSGGQGETQYF	TGCGCCAGCAGCGGAGGCCAGGGTGAGACCCAGTACTTC
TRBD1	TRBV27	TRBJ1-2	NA	CASSFGQGATYGYTF	TGTGCCAGCAGTTTCGGACAGGGAGCGACCTATGGCTACACCTTC
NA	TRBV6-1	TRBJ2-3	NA	CASSPTLSDTDTQYF	TGTGCCAGCAGCCCCACCCTTAGCGACACAGATACGCAGTATTTT
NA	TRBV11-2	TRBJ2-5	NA	CASSDRFGPLQETQYF	TGTGCCAGCAGTGACAGGTTCGGGCCCCTCCAAGAGACCCAGTACTTC
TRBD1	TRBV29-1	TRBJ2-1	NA	CSGTPGTGRNEQFF	TGCAGCGGTACCCCCGGGACAGGGAGGAATGAGCAGTTCTTC
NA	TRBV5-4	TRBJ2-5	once	CASSLGSSQETQYF	TGTGCCAGCAGCTTGGGTTCCAGCCAAGAGACCCAGTACTTC
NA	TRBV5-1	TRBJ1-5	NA	CASSFDRNQPQHF	TGCGCCAGCAGCTTTGACAGGAATCAGCCCCAGCATTTT
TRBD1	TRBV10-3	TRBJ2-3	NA	CAISETGQGRTDTQYF	TGTGCCATCAGTGAGACCGGACAGGGCAGGACAGATACGCAGTATTTT
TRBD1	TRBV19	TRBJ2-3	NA	CASSSQGADTQYF	TGTGCCAGTAGTTCACAGGGGGCAGATACGCAGTATTTT
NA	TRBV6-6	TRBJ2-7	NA	CASRQGPSSYEQYF	TGTGCCAGCAGACAGGGCCCCAGCTCCTACGAGCAGTACTTC
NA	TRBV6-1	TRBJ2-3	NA	CASSELRGDTQYF	TGTGCCAGCAGTGAATTGAGGGGCGATACGCAGTATTTT
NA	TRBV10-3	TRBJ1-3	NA	CASSAGNTIYF	TGTGCCTCTAGCGCTGGAAACACCATATATTTT
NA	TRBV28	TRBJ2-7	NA	CASIDNTGVTYEQYF	TGTGCCAGCATCGATAATACCGGGGTCACCTACGAGCAGTACTTC
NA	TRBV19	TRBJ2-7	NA	CASSMGVFSSSEQYF	TGTGCCAGTAGTATGGGGGTTTTTTCGTCTAGCGAGCAGTACTTC
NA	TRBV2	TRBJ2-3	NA	CASSVGSTDTQYF	TGTGCCAGCAGTGTGGGCAGCACAGATACGCAGTATTTT
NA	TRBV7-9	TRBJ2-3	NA	CASSLQGLYTDTQYF	TGTGCCAGCAGCTTGCAGGGCCTCTACACAGATACGCAGTATTTT
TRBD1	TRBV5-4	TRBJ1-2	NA	CASSLGQGVSRGYTF	TGTGCCAGCAGCTTGGGACAGGGCGTCTCACGGGGCTACACCTTC
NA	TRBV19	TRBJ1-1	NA	CASIGGLLNTEAFF	TGTGCCAGTATCGGGGGACTCTTGAACACTGAAGCTTTCTTT
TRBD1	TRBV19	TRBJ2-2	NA	CASSRGQRGNTGELFF	TGTGCCAGTAGTCGGGGACAGAGGGGGAACACCGGGGAGCTGTTTTTT
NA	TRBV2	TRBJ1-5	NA	CASTQGPNQPQHF	TGTGCCAGCACCCAGGGGCCCAACCAGCCCCAGCATTTT
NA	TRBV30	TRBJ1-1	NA	CARRDTINVEAFF	TGTGCCAGGAGGGACACTATAAACGTTGAAGCTTTCTTT
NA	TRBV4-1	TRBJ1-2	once	CASSQVEGGAQGYTF	TGCGCCAGCAGCCAAGTGGAAGGGGGAGCTCAGGGCTACACCTTC
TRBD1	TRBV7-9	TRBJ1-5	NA	CASSLEGQGGQPQHF	TGTGCCAGCAGCTTAGAAGGGCAGGGGGGACAGCCCCAGCATTTT
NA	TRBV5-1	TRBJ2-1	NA	CASSYFRDSNYNEQFF	TGCGCCAGCAGCTACTTCCGGGACTCAAACTACAATGAGCAGTTCTTC
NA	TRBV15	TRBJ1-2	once	CATSRDHGQPYGYTF	TGTGCCACCAGCAGAGATCATGGACAGCCCTATGGCTACACCTTC
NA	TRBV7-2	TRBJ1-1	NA	CASSLSDRINTEAFF	TGTGCCAGCAGCTTATCGGACAGAATAAACACTGAAGCTTTCTTT
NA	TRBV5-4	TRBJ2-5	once	CASSPPGTLETQYF	TGTGCCAGCAGCCCCCCGGGGACCCTGGAGACCCAGTACTTC
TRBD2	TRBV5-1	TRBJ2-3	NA	CASSLETGTRSTDTQYF	TGCGCCAGCAGCTTGGAAACCGGGACTAGGAGCACAGATACGCAGTATTTT
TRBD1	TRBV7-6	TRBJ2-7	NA	CASSRDRSSYEQYF	TGTGCCAGCAGTCGGGACAGGAGCTCCTACGAGCAGTACTTC
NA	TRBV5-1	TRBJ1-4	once	CASSLRQGATNEKLFF	TGCGCCAGCAGCCTCAGACAAGGGGCAACTAATGAAAAACTGTTTTTT
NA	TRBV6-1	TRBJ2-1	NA	CASCGVNEQFF	TGTGCCAGCTGTGGGGTCAATGAGCAGTTCTTC
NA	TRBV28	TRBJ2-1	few	CASSPISGAPYNEQFF	TGTGCCAGCAGCCCCATTTCGGGAGCCCCCTACAATGAGCAGTTCTTC
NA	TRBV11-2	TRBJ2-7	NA	CASGSSYEQYF	TGTGCCAGCGGAAGCTCCTACGAGCAGTACTTC
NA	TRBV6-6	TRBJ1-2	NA	CASSSKGRGYTF	TGTGCCAGCAGTTCGAAAGGGAGAGGCTACACCTTC
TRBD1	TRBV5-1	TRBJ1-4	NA	CASRPNTGDMEKLFF	TGCGCCAGCAGACCGAATACAGGGGATATGGAAAAACTGTTTTTT